The source of this T cell receptor (beta chain) is a study of early T cells in non-severe SARS-CoV-2 infection. V gave up 6 bases and J gave up 2 bases; unmatched junction bases: 6. This CDR3 spans 13 amino acids. The germline V gene has CDR1 DFQATT and CDR2 SNEGSKA (reference sequence). This clonotype has a handful of counts. TCRdb used MiXCR to reprocess the 5' RACE reads, holding one entry per CDR3 protein. The sample holds tens of thousands of distinct CDR3 sequences, around 15% seen once. V gene TRBV20-1 combines with J gene TRBJ2-7; 8 nucleotides agree with TRBD2. Input material: whole blood. This receptor was obtained from an adult who was a healthcare worker with PCR-confirmed SARS-CoV-2 infection or an uninfected control (not recorded which). The CDR3 protein is CSANSGETYEQYF. Here the CDR3 DNA reads TGCAGTGCCAATAGCGGGGAAACCTACGAGCAGTACTTC.